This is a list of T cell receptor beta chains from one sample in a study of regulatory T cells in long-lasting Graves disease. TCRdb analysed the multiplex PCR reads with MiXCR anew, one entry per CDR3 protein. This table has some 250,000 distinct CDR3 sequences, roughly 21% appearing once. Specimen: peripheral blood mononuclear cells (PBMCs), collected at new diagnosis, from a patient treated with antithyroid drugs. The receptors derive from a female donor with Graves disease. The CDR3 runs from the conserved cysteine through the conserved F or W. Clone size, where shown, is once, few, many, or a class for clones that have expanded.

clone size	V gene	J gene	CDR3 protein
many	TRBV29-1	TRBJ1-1	CSVRGAGYTEAFF
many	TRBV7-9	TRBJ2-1	CASSLDFGNEQFF
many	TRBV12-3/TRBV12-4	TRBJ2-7	CASSDTRSLAREQYF
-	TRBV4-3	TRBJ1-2	CASSQALGRTNYGYTF
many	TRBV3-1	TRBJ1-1	CASSQDSGGSNTEAFF
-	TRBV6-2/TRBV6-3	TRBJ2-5	CASSYWTGREETQYF
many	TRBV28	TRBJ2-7	CASRHGQAYEQYF
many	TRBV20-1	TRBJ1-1	CSALGVGEAFF
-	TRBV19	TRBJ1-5	CASSITDSGQPQHF
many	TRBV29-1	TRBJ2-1	CSVAGPASGRYNEQFF
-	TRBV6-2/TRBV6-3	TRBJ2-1	CASMEGCEQFF
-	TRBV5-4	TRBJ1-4	CASSSGTTNEKLFF
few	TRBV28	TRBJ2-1	CASSLLAGGLYNEQFF
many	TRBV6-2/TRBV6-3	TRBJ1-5	CATAGGRNQPQHF
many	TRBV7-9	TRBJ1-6	CASSSVGNSPLHF
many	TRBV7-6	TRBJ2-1	CASSSPYSPAPYNEQFF
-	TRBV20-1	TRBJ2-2	CSAETSGIFTGELFF
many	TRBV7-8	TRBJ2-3	CASSLGRTQYF
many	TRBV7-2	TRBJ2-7	CASSPGLAGGLAEQYF
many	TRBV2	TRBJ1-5	CASSETQDGNQPQHF
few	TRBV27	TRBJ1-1	CASSLLSSGNTEAFF
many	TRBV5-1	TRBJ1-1	CASSKPGIIGLDTEAFF
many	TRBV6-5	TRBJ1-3	CASSYQAGGSNGNTIYF
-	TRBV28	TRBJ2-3	CASSTGAVNTQYF
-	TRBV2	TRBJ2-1	CASSGGGTYNEQSF
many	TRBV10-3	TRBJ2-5	CAISEQTGGETQYF
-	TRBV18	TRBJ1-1	CASSPSSIMNTEAFF
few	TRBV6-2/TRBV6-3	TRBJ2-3	CASSYDLAGTDTQYF
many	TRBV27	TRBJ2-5	CASRGTRSQETQYF
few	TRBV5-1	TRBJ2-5	CASSLTRTGGVETQYF
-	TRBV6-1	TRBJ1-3	CASRPGPFSGNTIYF
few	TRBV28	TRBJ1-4	CASSQGTFNEKLFF